These 29 T cell receptor beta chains came from one sample sequenced in a study of early T cells in non-severe SARS-CoV-2 infection. TCRdb reprocessed the 5' RACE reads via MiXCR and lists one record per CDR3 protein. In the table there are about 33,000 distinct CDR3 sequences, less than 5% of which are singletons. Input material: whole blood. All receptors come from an adult who was a healthcare worker with PCR-confirmed SARS-CoV-2 infection or an uninfected control (not recorded which).

The rearrangement joins TRBV28 to TRBJ2-7; no clear D. The CDR3 sequence is 14 residues long. V lost 2 bases and J 3 bases, leaving 11 bases between the germline ends. The germline CDR1 and CDR2 sequences are MDHEN and SYDVKM. In DNA form, the CDR3 reads TGTGCCAGCAGTTTACGCGGACCTAGCTACGAGCAGTACTTC. Translation: CASSLRGPSYEQYF.

This clonotype has just a few counts. The chain links TRBV3-1 to TRBJ2-1; D gene uncertain. The V end was cut by 4 bases, the J end by 8 bases, with 9 bases between. Germline V gives CDR1 LGHDT, CDR2 YNNKEL (reference sequence). The CDR3 is 12 residues long. CDR3 region: CASSPPADEQFF. The CDR3 coding sequence is TGTGCCAGCAGCCCCCCGGCAGATGAGCAGTTCTTC.

This clonotype was recorded many times. V gene TRBV9 combines with J gene TRBJ2-1, with D unclear. CDR3 length: 13 residues. The V gene lost 4 bases and the J gene lost 8 bases, with 13 bases spanning the gap. Looked up from germline, CDR1 is SGDLS and CDR2 is YYNGEE. The DNA of the CDR3 is TGTGCCAGCAGCTCAAAGGGCATATATGAGCAGTTCTTC. Encoded protein: CASSSKGIYEQFF. The full variable domain, completed using reference TRBV9 and TRBJ2-1, is DSGVTQTPKHLITATGQRVTLRCSPRSGDLSVYWYQQSLDQGLQFLIQYYNGEERAKGNILERFSAQQFPDLHSELNLSSLELGDSALYFCASSSKGIYEQFFGPGTRLTVL.

This clonotype was recorded at least ten times. The V call is TRBV2, the J call TRBJ1-5, with D possibly TRBD1 on 5 matching bases. The CDR3 loop spans 15 amino acids. Germline lookup yields CDR1 SNHLY and CDR2 FYNNEI. The V and J ends lost 3 bases and 2 bases respectively, with 11 bases between them. CDR3: CASSEEPTGNQPQHF. The CDR3 nucleotides read TGTGCCAGCAGTGAGGAACCGACAGGCAATCAGCCCCAGCATTTT.

This clonotype was observed many times. CDR3 protein: CASSPWTGGGEKLFF. In nucleotides, the CDR3 is TGTGCCAGCAGTCCGTGGACAGGCGGGGGTGAAAAACTGTTTTTT. J is TRBJ1-4 and V is TRBV27; the match to TRBD1 covers 7 bases. Germline V gives CDR1 MNHEY, CDR2 SMNVEV (reference sequence). The CDR3 is 15 amino acids. Germline trimming cut 5 bases from V and 7 bases from J; bases unmatched to any gene: 10.

The table lists this clonotype with many counts. This chain links TRBV18 with TRBJ2-5; D ambiguous. Trimming removed 3 bases at V and 5 bases at J, with 22 bases between. The germline gives CDR1 KGHSH, CDR2 LQKENI. The CDR3 loop spans 17 amino acids. CDR3: CASSPSGLPPPGETQYF. The DNA for the CDR3 is TGTGCCAGCTCACCTTCCGGGCTCCCGCCTCCTGGGGAGACCCAGTACTTC.

This clonotype was found a few times. The chain has TRBV20-1 and TRBJ2-1; 7 nucleotides match TRBD2. This CDR3 spans 13 amino acids. Germline lookup yields CDR1 DFQATT and CDR2 SNEGSKA (reference sequence). The junction had 9 bases not matched to a gene; V was cut back by 5 bases and J by 8 bases. The DNA for the CDR3 is TGCAGTGCTCCAAAGACTAGCAGCGATGAGCAGTTCTTC. It translates to CSAPKTSSDEQFF.

The chain combines TRBV29-1 with TRBJ2-2; D gene uncertain. Per the germline V gene, CDR1 is SQVTM and CDR2 is ANQGSEA. V lost 2 bases, J lost 5 bases, and 6 bases lay in between. CDR3 length: 12 amino acids. The CDR3 nucleotides read TGCAGCGTTGAATGGGCAACCGGGGAGCTGTTTTTT. This gives the protein CSVEWATGELFF.

The chain joins TRBV13 to TRBJ2-1; no reliable D call. The CDR3 contains 13 residues. Germline V gene lookup returns CDR1 PRHDT and CDR2 FYEKMQ (reference sequence). V was pared by 4 bases and J by 2 bases, with 6 bases between. In DNA form, the CDR3 reads TGTGCCAGCAGCTCCGGAGCCTACAATGAGCAGTTCTTC. This gives the protein CASSSGAYNEQFF.

This clonotype was detected ten times or more. The J gene is TRBJ2-3, the V gene TRBV11-2; D is perhaps TRBD1 (5 bases). Germline lookup yields CDR1 SGHAT and CDR2 FQNNGV. Trimming shortened V by 1 base and J by 2 bases, and 13 bases separated the two germline ends. The CDR3 spans 16 residues. The CDR3 nucleotides read TGTGCCAGCAGCTTAGTTTCAGGGATCATCACAGATACGCAGTATTTT. Translation: CASSLVSGIITDTQYF.

This clonotype was counted ten times or more. The DNA for the CDR3 is TGTGCCAGCTCTAGGTTCTCCTACGAGCAGTACTTC. Protein: CASSRFSYEQYF. V usage is TRBV6-2 or TRBV6-3 and J usage is TRBJ2-7; D remains unclear. Trimming shortened V by 8 bases and J by 0 bases, and 8 bases separated the two germline ends. This CDR3 is 12 amino acids long. The germline V gene encodes CDR1 MNHEY and CDR2 SVGEGT.

This clonotype was detected ten times or more. The V call is TRBV7-6, the J call TRBJ2-5, with 7 bases aligning to TRBD2. Unmatched junction bases numbered 3, after V lost 4 bases and J lost 1 base. This CDR3 is 14 amino acids long. Germline loops: CDR1 SGHVS, CDR2 FNYEAQ. CDR3 protein: CASSSTSFQETQYF. CDR3 nucleotides: TGTGCCAGCAGCTCGACTAGCTTCCAAGAGACCCAGTACTTC. The entire variable domain, with the rest obtained from reference TRBV7-6 and TRBJ2-5, is as follows: GAGVSQSPRYKVTKRGQDVALRCDPISGHVSLYWYRQALGQGPEFLTYFNYEAQQDKSGLPNDRFSAERPEGSISTLTIQRTEQRDSAMYRCASSSTSFQETQYFGPGTRLLVL.

At least ten counts were recorded for this clonotype. V gene TRBV7-2 combines with J gene TRBJ2-1; 10 nucleotides agree with TRBD2. Germline-derived CDR1 and CDR2 are SGHTA and FQGNSA. The V segment lost 6 bases and the J segment 4 bases; nucleotides outside the gene matches: 0. This CDR3 has 13 amino acids. This CDR3 reads CASRLAGYNEQFF. In DNA, the CDR3 is TGTGCCAGCAGACTAGCGGGATACAATGAGCAGTTCTTC.

This clonotype was seen many times. V gene TRBV18 combines with J gene TRBJ2-1; a possible D gene is TRBD2 (7 bases). V was pared by 3 bases and J by 12 bases, with 18 bases between. This CDR3 comprises 14 residues. Germline V gene sequence: CDR1 KGHSH, CDR2 LQKENI. The CDR3 bases are TGTGCCAGCTCACCGGGGGGGCGTAGTCATTGGCAGTTCTTC. This encodes CASSPGGRSHWQFF.

This clonotype was recorded at least ten times. This chain links TRBV14 with TRBJ2-1; D gene uncertain. Germline lookup yields CDR1 SGHDN and CDR2 FVKESK. CDR3 length equals 15 residues. V gave up 0 bases and J gave up 3 bases, with 9 bases separating them. CDR3 DNA sequence: TGTGCCAGCAGCCAAGAAATTGCCAGCTACAATGAGCAGTTCTTC. This sequence encodes CASSQEIASYNEQFF. The full variable domain, its missing parts supplied by reference TRBV14 and TRBJ2-1, is EAGVTQFPSHSVIEKGQTVTLRCDPISGHDNLYWYRRVMGKEIKFLLHFVKESKQDESGMPNNRFLAERTGGTYSTLKVQPAELEDSGVYFCASSQEIASYNEQFFGPGTRLTVL.

This clonotype was observed many times. The CDR3 nucleotides are TGTGCCAGCAGGGGGTACAATGAGCAGTTCTTC. Translating it yields CASRGYNEQFF. The V gene is TRBV12-3 or TRBV12-4, the J gene TRBJ2-1; D unresolved. V was cut by 6 bases and J by 4 bases, with 4 bases left in between. This CDR3 spans 11 amino acids.

This clonotype was detected many times. The V gene is TRBV7-2, the J gene TRBJ2-2; no reliable D call. Germline lookup yields CDR1 SGHTA and CDR2 FQGNSA. The CDR3 loop spans 16 amino acids. V lost 5 bases and J 1 base, leaving 14 bases between the germline ends. CDR3 region: CASSRASGGNTGELFF. The CDR3 region has the DNA TGTGCCAGCAGCCGCGCCTCTGGCGGGAACACCGGGGAGCTGTTTTTT.

V gene TRBV20-1 combines with J gene TRBJ2-3; D uncertain. The V and J ends lost 5 bases and 3 bases respectively, with 15 bases between them. Germline V gene sequence: CDR1 DFQATT, CDR2 SNEGSKA (reference sequence). The CDR3 contains 14 residues. As DNA, the CDR3 is TGCAGTGCTCTTACCCCCGGCAGGACAGATACGCAGTATTTT. Translation: CSALTPGRTDTQYF.

This clonotype showed up many times. The V call is TRBV6-5, the J call TRBJ2-3, with TRBD2 matching 11 bases. J lost 1 base, V lost 5 bases, and 11 bases had no gene match. The CDR3 is made up of 18 amino acids. Germline V lookup: CDR1 MNHEY, CDR2 SVGAGI. DNA for the CDR3: TGTGCCAGCAGTACCCTAGCGGGAGGCGGCGCGGGCACAGATACGCAGTATTTT. It encodes CASSTLAGGGAGTDTQYF.

This clonotype occurred many times. V is TRBV7-8 and J is TRBJ2-1; TRBD2 matches at 12 bases. V shed 0 bases, J shed 4 bases, and the junction held 4 bases outside the gene matches. Germline V gene lookup returns CDR1 SGHVS and CDR2 FQNEAQ. This CDR3 has 17 residues. The CDR3 is CASSLALAGGPYNEQFF. The CDR3, as DNA: TGTGCCAGCAGCTTAGCCCTAGCGGGAGGGCCTTACAATGAGCAGTTCTTC.

This clonotype showed up many times. The CDR3 sequence: CASSKGQTKGELFF. In DNA form, the CDR3 reads TGTGCCAGCAGCAAGGGACAGACCAAGGGGGAGCTGTTTTTT. The V call is TRBV7-3, the J call TRBJ2-2; TRBD1 matches at 7 bases. Germline values: CDR1 SGHTA, CDR2 FQGTGA. Trimming cost V 5 bases and J 8 bases; bases outside gene matches: 8. The CDR3 sequence is 14 residues long.

Ten or more counts support this clonotype. The chain links TRBV5-6 to TRBJ2-3; D not resolved. V was pared by 2 bases and J by 1 base, with 8 bases between. The germline CDR1 and CDR2 sequences are SGHDT and YYEEEE. The CDR3 length is 14 residues. The CDR3 sequence: CASSFGRRTDTQYF. In DNA form, the CDR3 reads TGTGCCAGCAGCTTCGGACGTCGCACAGATACGCAGTATTTT.

This clonotype came up many times. Relative to the germline gene, one junction end is altered; a read error may explain this. The rearrangement links TRBV7-7 to TRBJ2-5; either TRBD1 or TRBD2 may supply D (5 bases each). The CDR3 has 13 amino acids. Germline-derived CDR1 and CDR2 are SSHAT and FNYEAQ (reference sequence). CDR3 coding DNA: TGTGCTAGCAGCTTATGGGACGCGGAGACCCAGTACTTC. Its translation is CASSLWDAETQYF.

There are a few counts of this clonotype. J is TRBJ1-4 and V is TRBV18; 7 nucleotides line up with TRBD1. This CDR3 has 17 amino acids. CDR1 KGHSH and CDR2 LQKENI come from the germline V gene. After removal of 5 bases from V and 0 bases from J, the junction contained 9 bases not matched to a gene. DNA for the CDR3: TGTGCCAGCTCATTTGGACAGGAATTCTCAACTAATGAAAAACTGTTTTTT. Its protein product is CASSFGQEFSTNEKLFF.

Ten or more counts support this clonotype. This CDR3 reads CATHGNQETQYF. The CDR3, as DNA: TGTGCCACCCATGGGAATCAAGAGACCCAGTACTTC. The chain couples TRBV18 to TRBJ2-5; D is ambiguous. Germline V gene lookup returns CDR1 KGHSH and CDR2 LQKENI. The V and J ends lost 10 bases and 2 bases respectively, with 11 bases between them. The CDR3 runs to 12 residues.

This clonotype was observed at least ten times. CDR3 loop: CASEQGAYNEQFF. Written as DNA, the CDR3 is TGTGCCAGCGAACAGGGGGCATACAATGAGCAGTTCTTC. The rearrangement links TRBV6-1 to TRBJ2-1; 9 nucleotides line up with TRBD1. The CDR3 totals 13 residues. V lost 8 bases, J lost 4 bases, and 3 bases stayed unmatched. Per the germline V gene, CDR1 is MNHNS and CDR2 is SASEGT.

This clonotype was observed many times. The J gene is TRBJ2-7, the V gene TRBV14; tentatively, D is TRBD2 (6 bases). The length of the CDR3 is 13 residues. Trimming shortened V by 5 bases and J by 5 bases, and 13 bases separated the two germline ends. CDR1 and CDR2 from the germline V gene are SGHDN and FVKESK. In DNA form, the CDR3 reads TGTGCCAGCAGCGCCCGGAGGGACCACGAGCAGTACGTC. Residues: CASSARRDHEQYV.

This chain uses TRBV6-5 with TRBJ2-3; TRBD2 aligns across 7 bases. Unmatched junction bases numbered 16, after V lost 7 bases and J lost 6 bases. This CDR3 contains 16 residues. Germline values: CDR1 MNHEY, CDR2 SVGAGI. This CDR3 is CASTDLLGRSVDTQYF. DNA of the CDR3: TGTGCCAGCACCGACCTACTCGGGAGGTCCGTCGATACGCAGTATTTT.

At least ten counts were recorded for this clonotype. The chain combines TRBV28 with TRBJ1-1; 8 nucleotides agree with TRBD1. V dropped 7 bases and J dropped 1; count of bases not matched to a gene: 8. The CDR3 spans 15 residues. Germline CDR1 MDHEN, CDR2 SYDVKM. CDR3 nucleotides: TGTGCCAGCACCCCATTGGGACAGGCGAACACTGAAGCTTTCTTT. Protein: CASTPLGQANTEAFF.